The source of this T cell receptor (beta chain) is a study of T cells in Graves' hyperthyroidism and ophthalmopathy. Notes on this clonotype: Its target is not known.

Amplification of TCR beta CDR3 regions was performed using RNA transcripts as template. In the first-round RT-PCR of the TCR CDR3, the HTBI primer set was used. MiXCR was run by TCRdb on the multiplex PCR reads, yielding one entry per CDR3 protein. Of a few hundred thousand distinct CDR3 sequences listed, more than 15% are singletons. Study outcomes and limitations: Also found in blood were most expanded thyroid clonotypes above 0.001.

From germline, CDR1 is MNHEY and CDR2 SVGAGI. V lost 6 bases and J lost 1, with 9 bases in between. The CDR3 runs to 13 residues. Sequenced input: blood. This TCR came from a woman aged 30 to 39 with Graves' hyperthyroidism. The chain links TRBV6-5 to TRBJ1-1; no clear D. CDR3 nucleotide sequence: TGTGCCAGCAGCTTATCGGCGAACACTGAAGCTTTCTTT. The encoded protein is CASSLSANTEAFF.